This T cell receptor (beta chain) was identified during a study of somatic mutations in cytotoxic T cells in rheumatoid arthritis (dated by TCRdb to the late 2010s). Regarding the complete study: Sorted V beta1+ cells also underwent TCRB sequencing, and some V beta antibody-stained T-cell populations were flow-sorted at nearly 100% purity on a FACSAria II or Sony SH800. TCRB deep sequencing covered over 55 patients with rheumatoid arthritis along with 15 to 20 healthy controls. The median ages of the patient and control groups were essentially identical. The study asked whether expanded CD8+ T-cell clones in newly diagnosed, untreated rheumatoid arthritis carry somatic mutations, and used TCRB deep sequencing to characterize clonality. What the work shows at the level of the full study, not this receptor alone: There was no significant difference in CD8+ T-cell clonality between rheumatoid arthritis patients and age-matched healthy controls. Viral specificity could not be ruled out by absence from virus-specific databases, and the antigen targets of the expanded CD8+ clones remained unknown. CD8+ clonality increased with age in patients (Spearman r of about 0.5) but not in healthy controls. The largest CD8+ clone made up more than 20% of CD8+ cells in about an eighth of the 65 patients, and blood and synovial fluid shared several identical CD8+ TCRB sequences.

Genomic DNA underwent TCRB CDR3 sequencing using the immunoSEQ assay. The authors' analysis ran thus. Only productive TCRB rearrangements were included in the analyses. Clonality was expressed as a Shannon entropy-based productive clonality index, with each clone defined by a unique TCRB CDR3 sequence. Repertoire overlap for a pair of samples was computed from each clone's template counts relative to total templates per sample. A correlation with a Spearman r of roughly 0.61 was found between V-gene usage by flow cytometry and V-gene usage by TCRB sequencing. In TCRdb, the immuneACCESS table is reduced to in-frame sequences with V and J assigned. These tables do not hold every clone; where another copy was compared, an unresolved V gene accounts for under half, and the others remain unexplained. That table is the source of V, J and clone size, and D and trimming were worked out from the DNA. The table for this sample lists about 19,000 clones; roughly 80% of them were counted only once. The ten largest account for roughly a tenth of the sample.

With a median age of approximately 61 years (range about 21-70) and around 50% female, the healthy controls consisted of approximately 22 blood donors whose buffy coats were used. Flow cytometry confirmed the purity of CD4+ and CD8+ cells that had been isolated by positive magnetic bead selection on an AutoMACS. Peripheral blood mononuclear cells were obtained using density gradient separation with Ficoll-Paque PLUS. Nucleospin Tissue or Tissue XS kits were used to extract DNA from CD4-enriched, CD8-enriched or PBMC samples, and a Qubit 2.0 fluorometer was used for quantification. In its sample, this clone was seen once. Its antigen specificity is not known. Base qualities are not recorded, but no much larger clone differs from it by a single base. Sequencing was done on a sample of CD8+ T cells sorted from blood. This clonotype originated in a woman aged 45-65 years in good health.

The DNA reads TGTGCCAGCAACCCTCTAGCGGGGAAGGACGAGCAGTACTTC. Its coded protein is CASNPLAGKDEQYF. The sequence links TRBV7-2 to TRBJ2-7, and 9 junctional nucleotides match TRBD2. Via the germline V gene, CDR1 is SGHTA and CDR2 FQGNSA. The CDR3 runs 14 amino acids, cysteine and phenylalanine included. Left in the record is the CDR3 DNA by itself, 42 bases read in frame from the first base. The junction shows trimming of 7 bases on V and 5 bases on J, and the gene matches do not reach 9 bases of it.